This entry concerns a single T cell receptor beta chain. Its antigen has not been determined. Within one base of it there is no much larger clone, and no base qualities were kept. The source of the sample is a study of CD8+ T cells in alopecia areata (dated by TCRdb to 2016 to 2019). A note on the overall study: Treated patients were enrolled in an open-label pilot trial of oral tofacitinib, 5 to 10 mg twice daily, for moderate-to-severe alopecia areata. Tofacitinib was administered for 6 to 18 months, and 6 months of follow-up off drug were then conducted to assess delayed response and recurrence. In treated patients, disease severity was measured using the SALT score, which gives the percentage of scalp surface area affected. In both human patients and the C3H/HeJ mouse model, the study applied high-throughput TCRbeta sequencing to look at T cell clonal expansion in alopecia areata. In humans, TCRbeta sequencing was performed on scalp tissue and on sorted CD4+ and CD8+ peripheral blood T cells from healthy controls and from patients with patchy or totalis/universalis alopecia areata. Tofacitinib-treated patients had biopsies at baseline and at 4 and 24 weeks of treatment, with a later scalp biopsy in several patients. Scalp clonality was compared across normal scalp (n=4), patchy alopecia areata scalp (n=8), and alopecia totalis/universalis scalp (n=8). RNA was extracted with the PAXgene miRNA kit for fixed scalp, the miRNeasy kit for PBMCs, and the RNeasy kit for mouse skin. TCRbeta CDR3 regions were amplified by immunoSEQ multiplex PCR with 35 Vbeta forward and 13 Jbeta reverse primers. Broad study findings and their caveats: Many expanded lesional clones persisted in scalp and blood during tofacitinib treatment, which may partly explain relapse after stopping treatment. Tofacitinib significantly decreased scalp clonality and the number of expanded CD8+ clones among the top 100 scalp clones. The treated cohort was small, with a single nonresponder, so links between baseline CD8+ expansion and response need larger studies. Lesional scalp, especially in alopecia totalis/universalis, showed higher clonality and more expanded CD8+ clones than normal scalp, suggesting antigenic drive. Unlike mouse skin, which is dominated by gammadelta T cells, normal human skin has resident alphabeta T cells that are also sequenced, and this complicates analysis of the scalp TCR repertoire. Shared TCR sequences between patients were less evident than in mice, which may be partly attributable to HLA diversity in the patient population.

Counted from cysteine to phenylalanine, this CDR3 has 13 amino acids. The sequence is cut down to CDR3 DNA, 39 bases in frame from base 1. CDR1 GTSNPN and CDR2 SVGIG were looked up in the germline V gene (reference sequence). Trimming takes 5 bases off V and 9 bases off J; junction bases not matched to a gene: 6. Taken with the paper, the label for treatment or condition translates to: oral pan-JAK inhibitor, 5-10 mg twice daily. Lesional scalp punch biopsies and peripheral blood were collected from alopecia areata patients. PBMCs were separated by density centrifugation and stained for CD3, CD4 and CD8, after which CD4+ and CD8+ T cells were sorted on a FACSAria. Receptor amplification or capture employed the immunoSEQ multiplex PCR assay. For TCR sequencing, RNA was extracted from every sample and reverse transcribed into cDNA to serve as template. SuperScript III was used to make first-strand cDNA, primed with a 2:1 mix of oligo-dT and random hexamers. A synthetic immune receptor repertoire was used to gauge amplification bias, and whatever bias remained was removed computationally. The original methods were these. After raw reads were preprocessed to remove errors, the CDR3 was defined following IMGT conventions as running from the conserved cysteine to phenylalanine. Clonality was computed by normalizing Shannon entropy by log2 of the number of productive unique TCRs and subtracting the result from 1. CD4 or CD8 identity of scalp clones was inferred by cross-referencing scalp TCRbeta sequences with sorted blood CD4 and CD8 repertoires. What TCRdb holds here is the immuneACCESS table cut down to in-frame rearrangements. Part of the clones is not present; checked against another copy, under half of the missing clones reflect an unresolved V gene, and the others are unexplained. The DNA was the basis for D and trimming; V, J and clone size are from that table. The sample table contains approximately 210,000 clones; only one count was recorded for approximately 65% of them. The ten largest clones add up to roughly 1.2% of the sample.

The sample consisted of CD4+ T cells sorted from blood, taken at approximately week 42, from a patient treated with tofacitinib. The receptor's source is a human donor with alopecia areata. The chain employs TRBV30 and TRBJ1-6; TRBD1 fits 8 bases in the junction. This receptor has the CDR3 CAWAGQGFSPLHF. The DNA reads TGTGCCTGGGCCGGACAGGGCTTTTCACCCCTCCACTTT.